Below, 13 T cell receptor beta chains from the same sample are listed, as sequenced in a study of OX40 agonist ivuxolimab in advanced cancers. Produced via immunoSEQ multiplex PCR; TCRdb's table is partial and in-frame only. The data hold about 75,000 clones, with under 95% observed a single time. The source material was CD4+ or CD8+ T cells sorted from blood, sampled in a trial of the OX40 agonist ivuxolimab. The receptor source for this set is an adult with an advanced solid tumor such as melanoma, head and neck, liver or kidney cancer.

This clone was picked up a small number of times. CDR3 region: CAWSKGVGTGELFF. For the CDR3, the DNA is TGTGCCTGGAGTAAGGGCGTCGGCACCGGGGAGCTGTTTTTT. This chain connects TRBV30 to TRBJ2-2; D is ambiguous. The CDR3 length is 14 residues. The V and J ends lost 2 bases and 4 bases respectively, with 11 bases between them. Germline lookup yields CDR1 GTSNPN and CDR2 SVGIG (reference sequence).

The chain links TRBV7-2 to TRBJ1-3; 7 bases align to TRBD1. Losses at the gene ends were 5 bases for V and 1 base for J; bases not matched to a gene: 8. The CDR3 extends over 16 amino acids. CDR1 and CDR2 (germline): SGHTA, FQGNSA. The CDR3 region is CASSRQGPNSGNTIYF. As DNA, the CDR3 is TGTGCCAGCAGCAGACAGGGCCCAAATTCTGGAAACACCATATATTTT.

The chain couples TRBV19 to TRBJ2-2; 9 bases map to TRBD1. Trimming at V came to 1 base and at J to 13 bases, leaving 7 bases not matched to a gene. CDR3 length: 14 amino acids. The V gene's germline CDR1 is LNHDA and CDR2 SQIVND (reference sequence). CDR3 in amino acids: CASSIVRTGVVLFF. In DNA form, the CDR3 reads TGTGCCAGTAGTATAGTCCGGACAGGGGTGGTGCTGTTTTTT.

This chain joins TRBV10-3 and TRBJ2-2; 15 bases are shared with TRBD2. This CDR3 region has 17 residues. The V segment lost 8 bases and the J segment 0 bases; nucleotides outside the gene matches: 4. CDR1 ENHRY and CDR2 SYGVKD come from the germline V gene. The CDR3 sequence: CAIGLAGGFANTGELFF. CDR3 DNA sequence: TGTGCCATCGGACTAGCGGGAGGGTTCGCGAACACCGGGGAGCTGTTTTTT.

The chain links TRBV5-5 to TRBJ2-7, with a tentative D call TRBD1 (6 bases). Germline lookup yields CDR1 SGHKS and CDR2 YYEKEE (reference sequence). Trimming removed 4 bases at V and 6 bases at J, with 11 bases between. The CDR3 extends over 12 amino acids. CDR3 bases: TGTGCCAGCAGCCGGCAGGGGTTCGAGCAGTACTTC. Its translation is CASSRQGFEQYF. The whole variable domain, remainder taken from reference TRBV5-5 and TRBJ2-7, is DAGVTQSPTHLIKTRGQQVTLRCSPISGHKSVSWYQQVLGQGPQFIFQYYEKEERGRGNFPDRFSARQFPNYSSELNVNALLLGDSALYLCASSRQGFEQYFGPGTRLTVT.

The rearrangement uses TRBV28 and TRBJ2-5; the D is unclear. The CDR3 spans 14 residues. Germline lookup yields CDR1 MDHEN and CDR2 SYDVKM. V was trimmed by 3 bases and J by 0 bases, leaving 8 bases between them. Here the CDR3 reads CASSFVRDQETQYF. The CDR3, as DNA: TGTGCCAGCAGTTTTGTAAGGGACCAAGAGACCCAGTACTTC. Supplemented by reference TRBV28 and TRBJ2-5, the full variable domain reads DVKVTQSSRYLVKRTGEKVFLECVQDMDHENMFWYRQDPGLGLRLIYFSYDVKMKEKGDIPEGYSVSREKKERFSLILESASTNQTSMYLCASSFVRDQETQYFGPGTRLLVL.

This clone was detected only once. The rearrangement joins TRBV7-2 to TRBJ1-6; the D is unclear. The CDR3 covers 14 residues. Germline values: CDR1 SGHTA, CDR2 FQGNSA. Trimming removed 0 bases at V and 8 bases at J, with 8 bases between. This chain's CDR3 is CASSLAAAYSPLHF. The CDR3 bases are TGTGCCAGCAGCTTAGCCGCCGCGTATTCACCCCTCCACTTT.

This clone has just a few counts. The chain joins TRBV9 to TRBJ1-2; D unclear. Between the trimmed V and J ends, which lost 0 bases and 4 bases, there was a span of 13 bases. The V gene's germline CDR1 is SGDLS and CDR2 YYNGEE. The CDR3 runs to 15 residues. CDR3 in DNA: TGTGCCAGCAGCGTAGTAGCGGACGGGCCCTATGGCTACACCTTC. Translated: CASSVVADGPYGYTF.

This clone has a single count. This chain connects TRBV5-1 to TRBJ1-1; D is undetermined. Looked up from germline, CDR1 is SGHRS and CDR2 is YFSETQ. The CDR3 is 13 residues long. Trimming removed 0 bases from V and 2 bases from J, with 5 bases in between. CDR3 sequence (DNA): TGCGCCAGCAGCTTGGCCTTTAACACTGAAGCTTTCTTT. Its translation is CASSLAFNTEAFF.

In DNA form, the CDR3 reads TGCGCCAGCAGCCAAGTCCCAGGTCTCGAAGCTTTCTTT. As protein: CASSQVPGLEAFF. The chain recombines TRBV4-3 with TRBJ1-1; no reliable D call. The ends were cut back, 1 base at V and 8 bases at J, with 11 bases in the middle. The CDR3 is 13 residues long. In germline, CDR1 is LGHNA, CDR2 YSLEER.

The chain is built from TRBV4-3 and TRBJ2-3; D is perhaps TRBD1 (7 bases). V lost 0 bases and J 4 bases, leaving 11 bases between the germline ends. This CDR3 comprises 15 residues. Germline V gene data show CDR1 as LGHNA and CDR2 as YSLEER. The CDR3 loop is CASSQESRGADTQYF. The CDR3 DNA follows: TGCGCCAGCAGCCAAGAATCCAGGGGGGCAGATACGCAGTATTTT.

The V gene is TRBV29-1, the J gene TRBJ2-3, with 7 bases that match TRBD2. The germline gives CDR1 SQVTM, CDR2 ANQGSEA. The CDR3 spans 20 residues. The trim removed 0 bases at V and 4 bases at J, leaving 22 bases unmatched. This CDR3 is CSVEDQGCGVNGGCADTQYF. The CDR3 bases are TGCAGCGTTGAAGATCAGGGATGTGGAGTTAACGGGGGGTGTGCAGATACGCAGTATTTT.

This rearrangement joins TRBV4-3 to TRBJ2-3; D is perhaps TRBD2 (6 bases). The CDR3 runs to 16 residues. V dropped 0 bases and J dropped 5 bases, with 15 bases sitting between them. The germline CDR1 and CDR2 sequences are LGHNA and YSLEER. The CDR3 nucleotides are TGCGCCAGCAGCCAAGATCGGGGGTTGTCATTAGATACGCAGTATTTT. It specifies CASSQDRGLSLDTQYF.